One and the same sample provided the 30 T cell receptor beta chains below, sequenced in a study of high-grade serous ovarian cancer treatment subgroups. Clones were read by immunoSEQ multiplex PCR, and TCRdb kept only the in-frame ones, dropping some. Of about 28,000 clones in the sample, about 86% were seen once. Tumor tissue was taken before any definitive surgery or chemotherapy was given. The sequenced material came from tumor tissue. All receptors derive from a human donor with high-grade serous ovarian cancer.

The gene calls are TRBV2 and TRBJ1-4, with D tentatively TRBD1 (5 bases). V shed 9 bases and J shed 7 bases, with 21 bases lying between them. This CDR3 comprises 15 residues. Germline-derived CDR1 and CDR2 are SNHLY and FYNNEI. The CDR3 protein is CASRRVRWGFEKLFF. As DNA, the CDR3 is TGTGCCAGTCGCAGGGTGCGGTGGGGTTTTGAAAAACTGTTTTTT.

The CDR3 DNA reads as TGCGCCAGCAGCTTGGGTGGACGAGGGGTGGGTAACGCTTTCTTT. Protein sequence: CASSLGGRGVGNAFF. The V gene is TRBV5-1, the J gene TRBJ1-1; TRBD1 is a possible D gene (5 bases). This CDR3 spans 15 amino acids. Per germline, CDR1 SGHRS and CDR2 YFSETQ. Trimming shortened V by 0 bases and J by 11 bases, and 20 bases separated the two germline ends. The full variable domain, in which reference TRBV5-1 and TRBJ1-1 provide the parts outside the CDR3, is KAGVTQTPRYLIKTRGQQVTLSCSPISGHRSVSWYQQTPGQGLQFLFEYFSETQRNKGNFPGRFSGRQFSNSRSEMNVSTLELGDSALYLCASSLGGRGVGNAFFGQGTRLTVV.

This rearrangement joins TRBV6-1 to TRBJ1-5; a possible D gene is TRBD1 (5 bases). Looked up from germline, CDR1 is MNHNS and CDR2 is SASEGT. V was trimmed by 7 bases and J by 4 bases, leaving 11 bases between them. This CDR3 is built from 13 residues. The CDR3 bases are TGTGCCAGCAATATGGGGGGGAATCAGCCCCAGCATTTT. Its translation is CASNMGGNQPQHF.

V usage is TRBV18 and J usage is TRBJ1-2; the D gene is possibly TRBD1 (6 bases). Looked up from germline, CDR1 is KGHSH and CDR2 is LQKENI. The CDR3 consists of 13 residues. V lost 8 bases and J 3 bases, leaving 13 bases between the germline ends. For the CDR3, the DNA is TGTGCCAGCACCAAACAGGGCGACTATGGCTACACCTTC. As protein: CASTKQGDYGYTF.

This chain joins TRBV18 and TRBJ1-4; no firm D call. Germline CDR1 and CDR2: KGHSH and LQKENI. This CDR3 is 14 amino acids long. V dropped 6 bases and J dropped 4 bases, with 12 bases sitting between them. In DNA form, the CDR3 reads TGTGCCAGCTCTTCGGAGGCGGGTAATGAAAAACTGTTTTTT. Amino acid sequence: CASSSEAGNEKLFF.

This chain joins TRBV6-1 and TRBJ2-7, with 8 bases that match TRBD2. After removal of 0 bases from V and 4 bases from J, the junction contained 8 bases not matched to a gene. Germline CDR1 reads MNHNS; CDR2 reads SASEGT. The CDR3 spans 16 residues. The CDR3, as DNA: TGTGCCAGCAGTGAAGCCCCCAGCGGGAGTGGGTACGAGCAGTACTTC. This encodes CASSEAPSGSGYEQYF.

The rearrangement links TRBV11-1 to TRBJ2-7; 10 bases fit TRBD1. This CDR3 is built from 15 residues. V dropped 6 bases and J dropped 7; count of bases not matched to a gene: 12. Germline CDR1 and CDR2: SGHAT and FQDESV (reference sequence). The CDR3 spells CASSLGTGASGEQYF. In DNA, the CDR3 is TGTGCCAGCAGTCTTGGGACAGGGGCTTCGGGGGAGCAGTACTTC.

The V call is TRBV5-1, the J call TRBJ1-1, with D hard to call. The CDR3 totals 18 residues. Per germline, CDR1 SGHRS and CDR2 YFSETQ. Trimming pared 3 bases from V and 0 bases from J, leaving 21 bases between. CDR3 sequence (DNA): TGCGCCAGCAGCTATGCGTCGGGAGGGCGGATTATGAACACTGAAGCTTTCTTT. This encodes CASSYASGGRIMNTEAFF.

The rearrangement links TRBV2 to TRBJ2-7; maybe TRBD1 (6 bases). V was trimmed by 4 bases and J by 5 bases, leaving 12 bases between them. The CDR3 loop spans 13 amino acids. Germline V gene data show CDR1 as SNHLY and CDR2 as FYNNEI. This CDR3 reads CASSVGGPDEQYF. CDR3 in DNA: TGTGCCAGCAGTGTAGGGGGACCAGACGAGCAGTACTTC.

The V gene is TRBV5-1, the J gene TRBJ2-3; a weak D match, TRBD2 (5 bases). Trimming cost V 0 bases and J 4 bases, with 12 bases left between them. The CDR3 runs 15 residues. Germline CDR1 reads SGHRS; CDR2 reads YFSETQ. CDR3 DNA: TGCGCCAGCAGCTTGGAGGGAGATTACCCAGATACGCAGTATTTT. This encodes CASSLEGDYPDTQYF.

The chain is built from TRBV5-6 and TRBJ2-3, with TRBD2 matching 11 bases. Germline assignment: CDR1 SGHDT and CDR2 YYEEEE. J gave up 1 base and V 3 bases, and 4 bases lay outside the gene matches. The CDR3 sequence is 16 residues long. CDR3 amino acids: CASSSGTSGGTDTQYF. CDR3 DNA: TGTGCCAGCAGCTCCGGGACTAGCGGTGGCACAGATACGCAGTATTTT.

The chain employs TRBV7-2 and TRBJ2-7, with D perhaps matching TRBD1 (6 bases). CDR1 is SGHTA and CDR2 is FQGNSA in the germline V gene. V was shortened by 4 bases and J by 2 bases, with 18 bases between the two germline ends. The CDR3 has 16 amino acids. This chain's CDR3 is CASSSTLDRSPYEQYF. CDR3 sequence (DNA): TGTGCCAGCAGCTCCACCCTAGACAGGTCTCCCTACGAGCAGTACTTC.

The chain's CDR3 is CASSLLHLAGQDSYNEQFF. CDR3 coding DNA: TGTGCCAGCTCACTACTACACCTAGCGGGACAAGACTCCTACAATGAGCAGTTCTTC. The V call is TRBV18, the J call TRBJ2-1; 9 bases agree with TRBD2. CDR3 length: 19 amino acids. CDR1 and CDR2 from the germline V gene are KGHSH and LQKENI. Losses at the gene ends were 4 bases for V and 0 bases for J; bases not matched to a gene: 13.

This chain links TRBV5-4 with TRBJ2-5, with a possible D match to TRBD2 (5 bases). Per germline, CDR1 SGHNT and CDR2 YYREEE (reference sequence). Trimming shortened V by 2 bases and J by 4 bases, and 9 bases separated the two germline ends. CDR3 length: 13 residues. CDR3 amino acids: CASSLTGRETQYF. CDR3 coding DNA: TGTGCCAGCAGCTTAACTGGGAGAGAGACCCAGTACTTC.

J is TRBJ2-7 and V is TRBV28, with 11 nucleotides matching TRBD2. CDR1 and CDR2 (germline): MDHEN, SYDVKM. V trimming: 6 bases; J trimming: 2 bases; junction bases outside the gene matches: 6. The CDR3 loop spans 15 amino acids. CDR3 amino acids: CASSKTSGDPYEQYF. The CDR3 bases are TGTGCCAGCAGCAAGACTAGCGGGGACCCCTACGAGCAGTACTTC.

The V call is TRBV5-1, the J call TRBJ2-6; a possible D gene is TRBD2 (5 bases). Trimming stripped 1 base from V and 4 bases from J, with 12 bases between. CDR1 is SGHRS and CDR2 is YFSETQ in the germline V gene. The CDR3 sequence is 16 residues long. The chain's CDR3 is CASSLSRSGGANVLTF. The CDR3 DNA reads TGCGCCAGCAGCTTGAGTCGGTCGGGAGGGGCCAACGTCCTGACTTTC.

The V call is TRBV11-2, the J call TRBJ2-1; a possible D gene is TRBD2 (5 bases). V lost 5 bases, J lost 1 base, and 9 bases lay in between. Germline V gene sequence: CDR1 SGHAT, CDR2 FQNNGV. The length of the CDR3 is 14 residues. The CDR3 is CASSPSRSYNEQFF. CDR3 sequence (DNA): TGTGCCAGCAGCCCTAGCAGGTCCTACAATGAGCAGTTCTTC.

This clone was recorded only once. One end of the junction does not line up with germline, which may come from a read error. The rearrangement uses TRBV6-6 and TRBJ1-5; possible D gene TRBD1, 6 bases. This CDR3 spans 14 amino acids. Germline CDR1 reads MNHNY; CDR2 reads SVGAGI (reference sequence). This chain's CDR3 is CASRYSQGLSPQHF. The DNA of the CDR3 is TGTGCCAGCAGGTACTCCCAGGGGTTATCGCCCCAGCATTTT.

The chain joins TRBV27 to TRBJ2-7; 10 positions match TRBD2. The J segment lost 6 bases and the V segment lost 6 bases, leaving 11 bases of the junction unmatched. This CDR3 is 15 amino acids long. Germline V lookup: CDR1 MNHEY, CDR2 SMNVEV (reference sequence). CDR3: CASSTRLAGLFEQYF. The CDR3 region has the DNA TGTGCCAGCAGCACTAGACTAGCGGGTCTGTTCGAGCAGTACTTC.

The gene calls are TRBV7-9 and TRBJ2-1; 10 bases agree with TRBD2. The germline CDR1 and CDR2 sequences are SEHNR and FQNEAQ (reference sequence). V dropped 3 bases and J dropped 8; count of bases not matched to a gene: 13. The CDR3 extends over 17 amino acids. CDR3 loop: CASSLTSGPFLGHEQFF. The CDR3 region has the DNA TGTGCCAGCAGCTTGACTAGCGGGCCGTTCTTGGGCCATGAGCAGTTCTTC.

The sample holds a few counts of this clone. J is TRBJ2-7 and V is TRBV6-1, with no clear D. This CDR3 region has 15 residues. The V and J ends lost 6 bases and 0 bases respectively, with 15 bases between them. CDR1 is MNHNS and CDR2 is SASEGT in the germline V gene. CDR3 loop: CASSLPDPSSYEQYF. The DNA for the CDR3 is TGTGCCAGCAGCCTTCCCGATCCGAGCTCCTACGAGCAGTACTTC.

The chain uses TRBV7-9 and TRBJ2-7, with 7 bases lining up with TRBD2. Germline V gene sequence: CDR1 SEHNR, CDR2 FQNEAQ (reference sequence). CDR3 length equals 14 residues. The V and J ends lost 1 base and 4 bases, in that order; junction bases with no gene match: 4. The CDR3 loop reads CASSLGLADYEQYF. Here the CDR3 DNA reads TGTGCCAGCAGCTTAGGGCTAGCGGATTACGAGCAGTACTTC.

This clone was observed a single time. This chain links TRBV27 with TRBJ2-7; perhaps D is TRBD1 or TRBD2 (6 bases each). The germline gives CDR1 MNHEY, CDR2 SMNVEV (reference sequence). This CDR3 contains 13 residues. The V end lost 8 bases, the J end lost 5 bases, and 16 bases lay between the germline ends. Here the CDR3 reads CASPEGGRDEQYF. The CDR3 DNA reads as TGTGCCAGCCCGGAAGGGGGGAGAGACGAGCAGTACTTC.

Remarks on this clone: At one boundary the junction diverges from the germline segment, which might be a read error. CDR3 region: CASSLGLAGVTEQFF. DNA for the CDR3: TGTGCTAGCAGCTTGGGACTAGCGGGAGTGACTGAGCAGTTCTTC. The J gene is TRBJ2-1, the V gene TRBV7-7; TRBD2 matches 14 bases. Germline lookup yields CDR1 SSHAT and CDR2 FNYEAQ (reference sequence). CDR3 length: 15 amino acids.

The CDR3 nucleotides read TGCGCCAGCAGTTGGGCTGTTACCTACAATGAGCAGTTCTTC. Protein sequence: CASSWAVTYNEQFF. The chain recombines TRBV5-1 with TRBJ2-1; D gene ambiguous. The V gene's germline CDR1 is SGHRS and CDR2 YFSETQ. Between the trimmed V and J ends, which lost 5 bases and 2 bases, there was a span of 11 bases. CDR3 length equals 14 residues.

This clone was counted a few times. The V and J genes are TRBV5-1 and TRBJ1-1; no firm D call. The V end was cut by 0 bases, the J end by 5 bases, with 17 bases between. The CDR3 has 16 residues. Germline V gives CDR1 SGHRS, CDR2 YFSETQ. CDR3 nucleotide sequence: TGCGCCAGCAGCTTGGGTGGAGGGTCGATGGAAACTGAAGCTTTCTTT. Translation: CASSLGGGSMETEAFF.

The chain combines TRBV10-3 with TRBJ2-5; a weak D match, TRBD2 (6 bases). The V gene's germline CDR1 is ENHRY and CDR2 SYGVKD. This CDR3 has 15 amino acids. Trimming stripped 9 bases from V and 2 bases from J, with 19 bases between. The CDR3 nucleotides read TGTGCCATAGCGGCTGCGGGTGGAGGGCAAGAGACCCAGTACTTC. Protein product: CAIAAAGGGQETQYF.

This clone was recorded only once. This rearrangement joins TRBV6-6 to TRBJ2-4, with D tentatively TRBD2 (5 bases). Germline V gives CDR1 MNHNY, CDR2 SVGAGI (reference sequence). V lost 3 bases and J lost 2, with 11 bases in between. This CDR3 comprises 15 residues. CDR3 sequence: CASSYFGETKNIQYF. In DNA form, the CDR3 reads TGTGCCAGCAGTTATTTTGGGGAGACCAAAAACATTCAGTACTTC.

There are a few counts of this clone. The chain couples TRBV12-5 to TRBJ1-5; TRBD1 agrees at 7 bases. The ends lost 0 bases at V and 6 bases at J; junction bases unmatched: 11. The CDR3 has 17 amino acids. Germline V gene sequence: CDR1 LGHNT, CDR2 FRNRAP. CDR3 coding DNA: TGTGCTAGTGGTTTGGTACTCGGTGGGACAGACCTTCAGCCCCAGCATTTT. Translating it yields CASGLVLGGTDLQPQHF.

The chain combines TRBV6-6 with TRBJ2-7; possibly TRBD2 for D (5 bases). This CDR3 has 15 residues. Trimming cost V 2 bases and J 0 bases, with 11 bases left between them. Germline V CDR1 and CDR2: MNHNY, SVGAGI (reference sequence). CDR3 loop: CASSYEGLRSYEQYF. CDR3 in DNA: TGTGCCAGCAGTTACGAAGGACTTCGCTCCTACGAGCAGTACTTC.